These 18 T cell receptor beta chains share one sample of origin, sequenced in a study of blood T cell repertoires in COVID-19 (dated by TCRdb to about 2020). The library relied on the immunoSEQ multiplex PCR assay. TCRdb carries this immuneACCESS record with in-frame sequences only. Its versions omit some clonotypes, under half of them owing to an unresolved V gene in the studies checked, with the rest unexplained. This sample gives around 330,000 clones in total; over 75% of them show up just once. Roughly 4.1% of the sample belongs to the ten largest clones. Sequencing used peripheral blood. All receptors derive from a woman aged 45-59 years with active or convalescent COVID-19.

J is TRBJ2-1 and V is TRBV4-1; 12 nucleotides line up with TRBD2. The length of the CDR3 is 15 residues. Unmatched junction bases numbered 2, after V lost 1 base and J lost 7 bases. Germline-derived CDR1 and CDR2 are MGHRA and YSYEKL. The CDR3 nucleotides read TGCGCCAGCAGCCAAGGACTAGCGGGGGCGAATGAGCAGTTCTTC. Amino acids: CASSQGLAGANEQFF.

CDR3 DNA: TGCGCCAGCAGCTTGGGGACGGGACTGGGGTATCAGCCCCAGCATTTT. This codes for CASSLGTGLGYQPQHF. V is TRBV5-1 and J is TRBJ1-5; perhaps TRBD1 as D (5 bases). The CDR3 loop spans 16 amino acids. Germline V gives CDR1 SGHRS, CDR2 YFSETQ. V was clipped by 0 bases and J by 5 bases, with 15 bases between them.

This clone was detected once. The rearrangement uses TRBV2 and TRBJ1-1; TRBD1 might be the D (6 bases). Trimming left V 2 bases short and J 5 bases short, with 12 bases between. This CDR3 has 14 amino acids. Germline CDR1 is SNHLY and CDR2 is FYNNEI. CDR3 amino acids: CASSENRVGTEAFF. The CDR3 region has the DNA TGTGCCAGCAGTGAAAACAGGGTTGGGACTGAAGCTTTCTTT.

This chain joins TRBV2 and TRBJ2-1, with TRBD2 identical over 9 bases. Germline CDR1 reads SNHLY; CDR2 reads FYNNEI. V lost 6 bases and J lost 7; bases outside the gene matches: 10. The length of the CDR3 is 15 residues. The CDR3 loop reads CASRAAGGRGNEQFF. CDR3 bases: TGTGCCAGCAGAGCCGCGGGGGGGCGAGGTAATGAGCAGTTCTTC.

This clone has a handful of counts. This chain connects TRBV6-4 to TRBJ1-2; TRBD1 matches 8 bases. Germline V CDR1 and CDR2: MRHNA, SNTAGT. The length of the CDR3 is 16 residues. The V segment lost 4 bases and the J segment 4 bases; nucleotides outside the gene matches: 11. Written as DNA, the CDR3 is TGTGCCAGCAGTGTCAGGGGGCCCTACCTCTCCTATGGCTACACCTTC. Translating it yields CASSVRGPYLSYGYTF.

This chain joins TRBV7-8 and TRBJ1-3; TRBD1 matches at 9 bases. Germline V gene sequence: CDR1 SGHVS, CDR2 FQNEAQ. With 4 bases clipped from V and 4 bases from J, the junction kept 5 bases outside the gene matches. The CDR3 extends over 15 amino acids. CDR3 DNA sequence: TGTGCCAGCAGCTCCCCCGGGACAGGGGGAAACACCATATATTTT. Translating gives CASSSPGTGGNTIYF.

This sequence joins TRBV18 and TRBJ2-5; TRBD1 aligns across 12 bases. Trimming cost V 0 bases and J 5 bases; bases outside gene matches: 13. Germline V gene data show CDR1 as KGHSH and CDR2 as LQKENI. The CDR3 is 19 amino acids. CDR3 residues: CASSPPYRGGQGASETQYF. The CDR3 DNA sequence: TGTGCCAGCTCACCACCGTATAGAGGGGGACAGGGGGCCAGCGAGACCCAGTACTTC.

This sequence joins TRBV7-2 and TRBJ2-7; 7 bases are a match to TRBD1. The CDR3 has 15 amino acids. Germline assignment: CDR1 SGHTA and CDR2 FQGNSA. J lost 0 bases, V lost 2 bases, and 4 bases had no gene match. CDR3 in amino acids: CASSLSRDSSYEQYF. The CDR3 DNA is TGTGCCAGCAGCTTAAGCCGGGACAGCTCCTACGAGCAGTACTTC.

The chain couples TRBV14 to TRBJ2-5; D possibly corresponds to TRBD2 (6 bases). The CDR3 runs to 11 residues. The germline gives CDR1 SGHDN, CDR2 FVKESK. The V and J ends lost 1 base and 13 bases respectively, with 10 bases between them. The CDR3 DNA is TGTGCCAGCAGCCAAGGCGGAGGGGTGTACTTC. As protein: CASSQGGGVYF.

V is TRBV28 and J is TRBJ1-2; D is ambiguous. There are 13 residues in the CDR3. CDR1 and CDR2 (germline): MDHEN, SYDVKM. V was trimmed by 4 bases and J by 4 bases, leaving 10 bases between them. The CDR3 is CASSSYSLYGYTF. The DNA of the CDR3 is TGTGCCAGCAGTTCATATAGCCTCTATGGCTACACCTTC.

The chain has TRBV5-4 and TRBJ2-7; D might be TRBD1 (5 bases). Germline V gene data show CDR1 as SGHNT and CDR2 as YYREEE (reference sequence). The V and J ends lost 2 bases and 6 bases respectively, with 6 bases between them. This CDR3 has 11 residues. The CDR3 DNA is TGTGCCAGCAGCTTAGGGGCCGAGCAGTACTTC. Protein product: CASSLGAEQYF.

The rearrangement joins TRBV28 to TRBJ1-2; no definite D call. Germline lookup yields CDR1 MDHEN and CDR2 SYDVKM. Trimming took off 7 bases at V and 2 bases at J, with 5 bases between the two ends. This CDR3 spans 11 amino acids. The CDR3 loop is CASNGNYGYTF. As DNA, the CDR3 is TGTGCCAGCAACGGGAACTATGGCTACACCTTC.

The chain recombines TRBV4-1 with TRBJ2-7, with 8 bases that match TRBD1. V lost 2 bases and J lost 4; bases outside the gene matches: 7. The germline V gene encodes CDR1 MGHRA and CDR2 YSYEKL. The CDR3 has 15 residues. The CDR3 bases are TGCGCCAGCAGCCAAATCACGACAGGGGAATACGAGCAGTACTTC. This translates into CASSQITTGEYEQYF.

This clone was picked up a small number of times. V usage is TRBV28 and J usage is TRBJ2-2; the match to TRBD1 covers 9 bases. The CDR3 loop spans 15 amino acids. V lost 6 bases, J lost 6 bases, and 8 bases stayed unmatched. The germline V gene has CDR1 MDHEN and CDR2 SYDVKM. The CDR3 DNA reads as TGTGCCAGCAGCCCGAACCGGGACAGGGCCGGGGAGCTGTTTTTT. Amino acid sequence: CASSPNRDRAGELFF.

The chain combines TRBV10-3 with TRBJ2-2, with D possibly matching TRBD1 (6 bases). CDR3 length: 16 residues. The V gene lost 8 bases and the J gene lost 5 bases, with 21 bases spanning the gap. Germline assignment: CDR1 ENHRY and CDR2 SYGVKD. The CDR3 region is CAISPQGGARTGELFF. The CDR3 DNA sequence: TGTGCCATCTCCCCCCAAGGGGGTGCTAGGACCGGGGAGCTGTTTTTT.

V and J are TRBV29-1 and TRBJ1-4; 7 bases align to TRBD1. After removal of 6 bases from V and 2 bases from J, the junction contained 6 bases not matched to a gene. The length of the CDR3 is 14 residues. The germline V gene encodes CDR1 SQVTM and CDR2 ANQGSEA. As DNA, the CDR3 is TGCAGCGTCAGGACAGGCGGGACTAATGAAAAACTGTTTTTT. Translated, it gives CSVRTGGTNEKLFF. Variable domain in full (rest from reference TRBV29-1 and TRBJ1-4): SAVISQKPSRDICQRGTSLTIQCQVDSQVTMMFWYRQQPGQSLTLIATANQGSEATYESGFVIDKFPISRPNLTFSTLTVSNMSPEDSSIYLCSVRTGGTNEKLFFGSGTQLSVL.

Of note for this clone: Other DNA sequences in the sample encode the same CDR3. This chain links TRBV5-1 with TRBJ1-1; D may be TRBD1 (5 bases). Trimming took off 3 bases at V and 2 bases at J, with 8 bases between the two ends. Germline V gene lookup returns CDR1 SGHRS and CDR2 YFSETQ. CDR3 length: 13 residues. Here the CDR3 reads CASSSTVNTEAFF. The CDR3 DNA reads TGCGCCAGCAGCTCGACAGTTAACACTGAAGCTTTCTTT. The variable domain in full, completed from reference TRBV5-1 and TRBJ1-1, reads KAGVTQTPRYLIKTRGQQVTLSCSPISGHRSVSWYQQTPGQGLQFLFEYFSETQRNKGNFPGRFSGRQFSNSRSEMNVSTLELGDSALYLCASSSTVNTEAFFGQGTRLTVV.

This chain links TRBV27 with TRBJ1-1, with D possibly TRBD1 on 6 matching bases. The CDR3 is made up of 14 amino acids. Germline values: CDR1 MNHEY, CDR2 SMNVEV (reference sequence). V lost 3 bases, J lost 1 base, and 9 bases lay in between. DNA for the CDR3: TGTGCCAGCAGTTTGAGGGGGACGAACACTGAAGCTTTCTTT. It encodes CASSLRGTNTEAFF.